Below are 5 T cell receptor beta chains sequenced from a single sample in a study of T cells in Graves' hyperthyroidism and ophthalmopathy. RNA transcripts gave rise to amplified TCR beta CDR3 regions. The TCR CDR3 was amplified in a first-round RT-PCR using the HTBI primer set. MiXCR, run by TCRdb on the multiplex PCR reads, gives a single entry per CDR3 protein. The repertoire consists of around 400,000 distinct CDR3 sequences, with 15% to 18% occurring once and the leading ten covering approximately 30%. Input material: blood. Receptor source: a woman aged 18-35 years with Graves' hyperthyroidism that later progressed to Graves' ophthalmopathy.

This rearrangement joins TRBV29-1 to TRBJ2-5; the D call may be TRBD1 or TRBD2 (5 bases each). CDR1 and CDR2 (germline): SQVTM, ANQGSEA. The CDR3 runs 15 residues. With 6 bases removed from V and 0 bases from J, the gap between germline ends came to 17 bases. The CDR3 spells CSVATGVGDQETQYF. The CDR3 nucleotides are TGCAGCGTCGCAACCGGGGTGGGGGACCAAGAGACCCAGTACTTC.

This clonotype has just a few counts. Sequence at one end of the junction differs from germline and may be a read error. The chain employs TRBV30 and TRBJ1-5; D is perhaps TRBD1 (5 bases). Germline V CDR1 and CDR2: GTSNPN, SVGIG (reference sequence). CDR3 size: 13 residues. The chain's CDR3 is CAWSGGTHHPQHF. CDR3 in DNA: TGTGCCTGGAGTGGGGGGACCCATCACCCCCAGCATTTT.

V and J are TRBV28 and TRBJ1-3; weak D call: TRBD1 (6 bases). V was pared by 6 bases and J by 2 bases, with 17 bases between. The CDR3 is 16 amino acids. CDR1 is MDHEN, CDR2 SYDVKM, per germline. CDR3: CASSPLLRGAGNTIYF. Written as DNA, the CDR3 is TGTGCCAGCAGCCCTCTACTCAGGGGAGCTGGAAACACCATATATTTT.

The chain has TRBV6-1 and TRBJ1-5, with D tentatively TRBD1 (6 bases). This CDR3 spans 16 amino acids. The ends were cut back, 6 bases at V and 4 bases at J, with 19 bases in the middle. Germline CDR1 is MNHNS and CDR2 is SASEGT. This chain's CDR3 is CASSSNPGAGNQPQHF. DNA of the CDR3: TGTGCCAGCAGCTCCAATCCGGGGGCTGGGAATCAGCCCCAGCATTTT.

This clonotype occurred many times. Here the CDR3 DNA reads TGCAGTGCTCGTAAAGTCAAGGACACACTCGAGGTAAAACCCTACGAGCAGTACTTC. Translating it yields CSARKVKDTLEVKPYEQYF. V usage is TRBV20-1 and J usage is TRBJ2-7; D possibly corresponds to TRBD1 (5 bases). V lost 5 bases and J lost 2, with 31 bases in between. CDR3 length: 19 amino acids. Germline V gene lookup returns CDR1 DFQATT and CDR2 SNEGSKA (reference sequence).